Below are 16 T cell receptor beta chains sequenced from a single sample in a study of T-cell reconstitution after alpha-beta-depleted transplantation in children. During its preparation, the TCRbeta library received unique molecular identifiers. Via MiXCR, TCRdb re-called the PCR reads, giving one row per CDR3 protein. The sample gives 500,000 to 600,000 distinct CDR3 sequences, around 27% of which show up once; less than 40% is in the top ten. The specimen comprised PBMCs, sampled before TCRalphabeta/CD19-depleted stem cell transplant. The source is a boy in the first two years of life with Wiskott-Aldrich syndrome, due to receive a stem cell transplant.

This chain joins TRBV6-1 and TRBJ2-6; TRBD2 aligns across 8 bases. The CDR3 is 18 amino acids. CDR1 and CDR2 (germline): MNHNS, SASEGT. The trim removed 5 bases at V and 0 bases at J, leaving 9 bases unmatched. The CDR3 DNA reads as TGTGCCAGCAGTCCGCTCTTAGCGGGATCCTCTGGGGCCAACGTCCTGACTTTC. Its translation: CASSPLLAGSSGANVLTF.

This clonotype has more than one count but fewer than ten. This rearrangement joins TRBV7-7 to TRBJ1-1; D unresolved. V was cut by 5 bases and J by 11 bases, with 18 bases left in between. This CDR3 is 13 amino acids long. Germline V gene sequence: CDR1 SSHAT, CDR2 FNYEAQ (reference sequence). CDR3 nucleotide sequence: TGTGCCAGCAGCCCTCTCGGTAGAACGTCGGCTTTCTTT. Residues: CASSPLGRTSAFF. The full variable domain, with the rest looked up from reference TRBV7-7 and TRBJ1-1, is GAGVSQSPRYKVTKRGQDVTLRCDPISSHATLYWYQQALGQGPEFLTYFNYEAQPDKSGLPSDRFSAERPEGSISTLTIQRTEQRDSAMYRCASSPLGRTSAFFGQGTRLTVV.

V and J are TRBV30 and TRBJ1-6; the D gene is possibly TRBD1 (5 bases). Germline V lookup: CDR1 GTSNPN, CDR2 SVGIG (reference sequence). This CDR3 is built from 14 residues. Trimming cost V 0 bases and J 8 bases, with 11 bases left between them. The CDR3 DNA reads TGTGCCTGGAGTGTAGGCCAGGGAGATTCACCCCTCCACTTT. It specifies CAWSVGQGDSPLHF. Filled out from reference TRBV30 and TRBJ1-6, the complete variable domain reads SQTIHQWPATLVQPVGSPLSLECTVEGTSNPNLYWYRQAAGRGLQLLFYSVGIGQISSEVPQNLSASRPQDRQFILSSKKLLLSDSGFYLCAWSVGQGDSPLHFGNGTRLTVT.

This clonotype was seen only a few times. The gene calls are TRBV24-1 and TRBJ2-5; no clear D. This CDR3 spans 14 amino acids. V lost 6 bases and J lost 4, with 14 bases in between. CDR1 and CDR2 (germline): KGHDR, SFDVKD. CDR3 sequence (DNA): TGTGCCACCAGTAATACAAGCCCAGGAGAGACCCAGTACTTC. Its translation: CATSNTSPGETQYF.

The genes are TRBV24-1 and TRBJ2-1; D is ambiguous. In germline, CDR1 is KGHDR, CDR2 SFDVKD. V was clipped by 3 bases and J by 6 bases, with 14 bases between them. This CDR3 is built from 15 residues. CDR3 nucleotides: TGTGCCACCAGTGATGAGGAACGTCCCCCCAATGAGCAGTTCTTC. As protein: CATSDEERPPNEQFF.

The V call is TRBV5-1, the J call TRBJ2-7; TRBD2 might be the D (5 bases). Trimming shortened V by 5 bases and J by 3 bases, and 18 bases separated the two germline ends. Germline CDR1 reads SGHRS; CDR2 reads YFSETQ. The CDR3 extends over 15 amino acids. The CDR3 region is CASSVFGLAGYEQYF. CDR3 in DNA: TGCGCCAGCAGTGTTTTCGGGCTAGCAGGCTACGAGCAGTACTTC.

The genes are TRBV5-1 and TRBJ2-7; D ambiguous. This CDR3 is built from 15 residues. Per the germline V gene, CDR1 is SGHRS and CDR2 is YFSETQ. V was clipped by 2 bases and J by 0 bases, with 12 bases between them. The CDR3 region has the DNA TGCGCCAGCAGCTTCGGCGGTACCCGCTCCTACGAGCAGTACTTC. Translation gives CASSFGGTRSYEQYF. Using reference TRBV5-1 and TRBJ2-7 for the parts outside the CDR3, the full variable domain is KAGVTQTPRYLIKTRGQQVTLSCSPISGHRSVSWYQQTPGQGLQFLFEYFSETQRNKGNFPGRFSGRQFSNSRSEMNVSTLELGDSALYLCASSFGGTRSYEQYFGPGTRLTVT.

This clonotype has at least ten counts. V is TRBV18 and J is TRBJ2-5, with D maybe TRBD2 (6 bases). Trimming took off 3 bases at V and 4 bases at J, with 6 bases between the two ends. Per germline, CDR1 KGHSH and CDR2 LQKENI. CDR3 length: 12 amino acids. In DNA, the CDR3 is TGTGCCAGCTCACCGGGACTAGAGACCCAGTACTTC. Translated, it gives CASSPGLETQYF.

This clonotype was detected only a few times. The chain recombines TRBV5-6 with TRBJ2-3; the D is unclear. Trimming shortened V by 2 bases and J by 3 bases, and 10 bases separated the two germline ends. Germline V gene data show CDR1 as SGHDT and CDR2 as YYEEEE. The CDR3 totals 14 residues. CDR3 protein: CASSFDQLTDTQYF. The CDR3 region has the DNA TGTGCCAGCAGCTTTGACCAGTTGACAGATACGCAGTATTTT.

There are many counts of this clonotype. This chain links TRBV11-2 with TRBJ2-1; 10 nucleotides line up with TRBD2. Germline loops: CDR1 SGHAT, CDR2 FQNNGV. This CDR3 has 17 amino acids. With V trimmed by 3 bases and J by 1 base, 6 bases remained unmatched. The CDR3 nucleotides are TGTGCCAGCAGCTTTTCTGGACTAGCGGTGTCCTACAATGAGCAGTTCTTC. Protein: CASSFSGLAVSYNEQFF.

This chain connects TRBV11-2 to TRBJ1-6; 9 bases map to TRBD1. CDR3 length equals 17 residues. Germline V CDR1 and CDR2: SGHAT, FQNNGV. The trim removed 4 bases at V and 7 bases at J, leaving 11 bases unmatched. The CDR3 spells CASSSLRTGAGNSPLHF. CDR3 sequence (DNA): TGTGCCAGCAGCTCTTTACGGACAGGGGCGGGGAATTCACCCCTCCACTTT.

This chain connects TRBV10-3 to TRBJ2-3; no definite D call. Per germline, CDR1 ENHRY and CDR2 SYGVKD. Trimming removed 2 bases from V and 3 bases from J, with 6 bases in between. This CDR3 has 13 amino acids. CDR3 DNA sequence: TGTGCCATCAGTGAGGGTGGAACAGATACGCAGTATTTT. Amino acid sequence: CAISEGGTDTQYF.

This clonotype appeared a few times. The chain links TRBV5-1 to TRBJ2-7; 12 bases are a match to TRBD2. The CDR3 sequence is 15 residues long. The junction had 8 bases not matched to a gene; V was cut back by 4 bases and J by 6 bases. Germline loops: CDR1 SGHRS, CDR2 YFSETQ. In nucleotides, the CDR3 is TGCGCCAGCAGCGCCGAAGGACTAGCGGGACGCGAGCAGTACTTC. It yields the protein CASSAEGLAGREQYF.

This clonotype turned up a few times. The CDR3 sequence is CASSSPGPTGIDEQYF. In nucleotides, the CDR3 is TGTGCCAGCAGCTCCCCGGGTCCGACAGGGATCGACGAGCAGTACTTC. The V gene is TRBV11-2, the J gene TRBJ2-7, with 7 bases identical to TRBD1. Unmatched junction bases numbered 14, after V lost 4 bases and J lost 5 bases. CDR3 length: 16 amino acids. Germline lookup yields CDR1 SGHAT and CDR2 FQNNGV. Variable domain in full (rest from reference TRBV11-2 and TRBJ2-7): EAGVAQSPRYKIIEKRQSVAFWCNPISGHATLYWYQQILGQGPKLLIQFQNNGVVDDSQLPKDRFSAERLKGVDSTLKIQPAKLEDSAVYLCASSSPGPTGIDEQYFGPGTRLTVT.

The V and J genes are TRBV7-9 and TRBJ2-3; D is ambiguous. The CDR3 consists of 12 residues. V was shortened by 5 bases and J by 6 bases, with 9 bases between the two germline ends. The germline gives CDR1 SEHNR, CDR2 FQNEAQ (reference sequence). CDR3 bases: TGTGCCAGCAGCCCTCAGTTGGATACGCAGTATTTT. Translated: CASSPQLDTQYF.

This clonotype has just a few counts. The chain couples TRBV5-1 to TRBJ2-5; 8 bases map to TRBD2. V shed 2 bases, J shed 1 base, and the junction held 7 bases outside the gene matches. The CDR3 totals 16 residues. Germline lookup yields CDR1 SGHRS and CDR2 YFSETQ. The CDR3 nucleotides read TGCGCCAGCAGCTTCAAGGTAGCGGGACCCCAAGAGACCCAGTACTTC. Translated: CASSFKVAGPQETQYF.